This T cell receptor beta chain was captured in a study of T cells after yellow fever vaccination. This clonotype was seen repeatedly, ten times or more. Its specificity is unknown. Study-level results: The CD4 compartment and the CD8 compartment contained a small share of clonotypes in common. Post-booster reappearance was seen for most primary-vaccination clones (roughly 97% CD4, around 91% CD8).

Via MiXCR, TCRdb re-called the 5' RACE reads, giving one row per CDR3 protein. The sample has approximately 350,000 distinct CDR3 sequences; under 14% are singletons. Deletions cut 3 bases from V and 6 bases from J, with 15 bases between. Per germline, CDR1 SGHTA and CDR2 FQGNSA. The CDR3 extends over 14 amino acids. The receptor was isolated from a man aged 18 to 30 who received the YFV17D yellow fever vaccine. This sample comprised PBMCs, obtained on the day of the first yellow fever vaccination. This chain joins TRBV7-2 and TRBJ2-7; D uncertain. Written as DNA, the CDR3 is TGTGCCAGCAGCTTTCTGTGGCAGTCGTCCGAGCAGTACTTC. Its translation: CASSFLWQSSEQYF.